This paragraph covers one T cell receptor (beta chain) sequence. Its cognate antigen is unknown. Libraries were prepared by immunoSEQ multiplex PCR; TCRdb keeps only in-frame clonotypes and omits some of them. This sample yields roughly 120,000 clones, of which about 90% are seen a single time; around 7.5% belongs to the top ten. The data stem from a study of T cell responses to AZD1222 COVID-19 vaccine. Study-level results: Vaccine-associated CD4 TCRs ranged over spike, dominating at 160-218 and 743-854. Recipients of AZD1222 seropositive at baseline numbered only 6 or 7. Donors, mostly white British, included more females; clonal diversity was possibly underestimated. Repertoire sampling happened only post peak T cell response.

The CDR3 is made up of 14 amino acids. Germline CDR1 is SGHDT and CDR2 is YYEEEE. With 3 bases removed from V and 0 bases from J, the gap between germline ends came to 7 bases. The chain combines TRBV5-6 with TRBJ2-4; D may be TRBD2 (6 bases). The clonotype was recovered from an adult in good health. Specimen: peripheral blood, collected on day 0 of AZD1222 vaccination. DNA for the CDR3: TGTGCCAGCAGCTCGGGACTAGCCAAAAACATTCAGTACTTC. This codes for CASSSGLAKNIQYF.